A selection of T cell receptor beta chains follows, all from one sample in a study of blood T cell repertoires in COVID-19. Libraries were prepared by immunoSEQ multiplex PCR; TCRdb keeps only in-frame clonotypes and omits some of them. The sample has about 98,000 clones; around nine tenths are singletons. Source material: peripheral blood. Source of these receptors: a man aged 50 to 59 with acute or convalescent COVID-19. The CDR3 runs from the conserved cysteine through the conserved F or W. The D gene is left open where the match is weak. Only part of the rows carry a size: once, few, many, or a class if the clone is expanded.

clone_size j_call v_call d_call cdr3_nt cdr3_aa
NA TRBJ1-1 TRBV6-4 NA TGTGCCAGCAGTGGCTCGGCCCGACAGGAAGCTTTCTTT CASSGSARQEAFF
NA TRBJ2-3 TRBV24-1 NA TGTGCCACCAGTGCATCGGGAAACACAGATACGCAGTATTTT CATSASGNTDTQYF
NA TRBJ1-6 TRBV5-6 TRBD1 TGTGCCAGCAGCCTGACAGGGTATAATTCACCCCTCCACTTT CASSLTGYNSPLHF
NA TRBJ1-2 TRBV2 NA TGTGCCAGAGCCCTCGGCAGCGACTATGGCTACACCTTC CARALGSDYGYTF
NA TRBJ1-4 TRBV3-1/TRBV3-2 NA TGTGCCAGCAGCCCCGTCAGGTCAACTAATGAAAAACTGTTTTTT CASSPVRSTNEKLFF
NA TRBJ1-1 TRBV3-1/TRBV3-2 NA TGTGCCAGCAGCCAAGAGGGGGGGATGTGGAGCACTGAAGCTTTCTTT CASSQEGGMWSTEAFF
NA TRBJ2-1 TRBV6-5 NA TGTGCCAGCATTCTCGGTGCTAGCTCCTACAATGAGCAGTTCTTC CASILGASSYNEQFF
NA TRBJ2-7 TRBV12-2 NA TGTGCAAGTCGAACGACTCCCTACGAGCAGTACTTC CASRTTPYEQYF
NA TRBJ2-1 TRBV24-1 TRBD1 TGTGCCACCAGTGATGTCTCCAGGGGGTCCCGTGGGAATGAGCAGTTCTTC CATSDVSRGSRGNEQFF
NA TRBJ2-1 TRBV10-2 TRBD2 TGCGCCAGCAGTGAGTCCCAATTAGCGGGAGTTTGGAATGAGCAGTTCTTC CASSESQLAGVWNEQFF
NA TRBJ2-1 TRBV5-1 TRBD2 TGCGCCAGCAGGGCGACTAGCGGGACCTACAATGAGCAGTTCTTC CASRATSGTYNEQFF
NA TRBJ1-2 TRBV6-1 TRBD1 TGTGCCAGCAGTGAAGGACAGGGTTGGGGGAACTATGGCTACACCTTC CASSEGQGWGNYGYTF
NA TRBJ1-3 TRBV28 NA TGTGCCAGCAGTCCAACAAGCTTACAGGGACCTCCTGGAAACACCATATATTTT CASSPTSLQGPPGNTIYF
NA TRBJ2-3 TRBV6-5 NA TGTGCCACCACAAATGCCCGGGGAAATACGCAGTATTTT CATTNARGNTQYF
NA TRBJ1-2 TRBV12-3/TRBV12-4 NA TGTGCCAGCAGTTTCCCGAGTAACTATGGCTACACCTTC CASSFPSNYGYTF
NA TRBJ2-1 TRBV7-8 NA TGTGCCAGCAGCCCAGCCTACAATGAGCAGTTCTTC CASSPAYNEQFF
few TRBJ2-1 TRBV5-1 TRBD2 TGCGCCAGCAGCTCGGGACTAGCGGGAGGGTCTGAGCAGTTCTTC CASSSGLAGGSEQFF
NA TRBJ2-1 TRBV5-8 TRBD1 TGTGCCAGCAGCTTTCGAATGACAGGGGTCTCCTACAATGAGCAGTTCTTC CASSFRMTGVSYNEQFF